The sequence of this TCR beta chain was determined in a study of cytomegalovirus exposure and HLA in healthy donors. PCR was performed using 60 Vbeta and 13 Jbeta primers. Sequencing was performed with immunoSEQ multiplex PCR; in TCRdb, only in-frame clones are kept and a portion is missing. The sample lists about 210,000 clones; roughly nine tenths were seen once. V shed 5 bases and J 1 base; nucleotides not matched to a gene: 4. The CDR3 extends over 14 amino acids. Germline CDR1 MNHEY, CDR2 SMNVEV (reference sequence). This clone was found once. The origin of this receptor is a boy aged 2 to 10 in good health and CMV-seronegative. Input material: PBMCs. The rearrangement joins TRBV27 to TRBJ1-1; 7 bases line up with TRBD1. Here the CDR3 DNA reads TGTGCCAGCAGTCCATGGACAGGGAACACTGAAGCTTTCTTT. Encoded protein: CASSPWTGNTEAFF.